The 3 T cell receptor beta chains given below trace back to one sample, sequenced in a study of identical twins. TCRdb fed the 5' RACE reads into MiXCR, producing one record per CDR3 protein. Of some 710,000 distinct CDR3 sequences listed, roughly 6.2% are singletons. The material sequenced was naive T cells sorted from blood. The receptor source for this set is a man between 18 and 29 years old in good health.

The table lists this clonotype with many counts. This chain joins TRBV7-2 and TRBJ2-3, with D possibly called TRBD1 or TRBD2 (7 bases each). Trimming pared 5 bases from V and 5 bases from J, leaving 17 bases between. The CDR3 contains 15 residues. Germline CDR1 SGHTA, CDR2 FQGNSA. The CDR3 nucleotides read TGTGCCAGCAGCGGGAGGGGGCGCGGGTTAGATACGCAGTATTTT. Translated: CASSGRGRGLDTQYF.

In nucleotides, the CDR3 is TGTGCCAGCAGTTCACACGGCGGGTCGGACTACGAGCAGTACGTC. Encoded protein: CASSSHGGSDYEQYV. J is TRBJ2-7 and V is TRBV6-5, with D possibly TRBD2 on 5 matching bases. Germline CDR1 is MNHEY and CDR2 is SVGAGI. The CDR3 runs 15 residues. V was cut by 4 bases and J by 3 bases, with 16 bases left in between.

This clonotype was observed a handful of times. This CDR3 is missing its conserved last phenylalanine or tryptophan, likely due to a read error. The J gene is TRBJ1-1, the V gene TRBV11-1; D is uncertain. This CDR3 region has 17 residues. Germline CDR1 reads SGHAT; CDR2 reads FQDESV (reference sequence). The germline V and J ends were trimmed by 2 bases and 0 bases, with 16 bases remaining between them. Here the CDR3 DNA reads TGTGCCAGCAGCTTATATACCTCAGCGTTGCTGAACACTGAAGCTTTCCTT. Translating gives CASSLYTSALLNTEAFL.